This T cell receptor (beta chain) comes out of a study of CD8 T cells in Susac syndrome. Whole-study context: When blood was drawn, patients with Susac syndrome were on intravenous immunoglobulin alone, on corticosteroids, or therapy-naive.

TCR beta sequencing was performed on blood CD8+ and CD4+ T cells. The germline V gene encodes CDR1 SGHNT and CDR2 YYREEE (reference sequence). The CDR3 contains 13 residues. Trimming took off 4 bases at V and 5 bases at J, with 12 bases between the two ends. Random hexamers were used to reverse transcribe the RNA input (roughly 0.5 to 1 ug). TCRdb itself ran the immunoSEQ multiplex PCR reads through MiXCR, one entry per CDR3 protein. The data contain approximately 180,000 distinct CDR3 sequences, more than 85% of them singletons. The source of this sequence is a human donor with Susac syndrome. The sample consisted of CD4+ T cells from PBMCs. This chain links TRBV5-4 with TRBJ1-1; D call uncertain. In DNA, the CDR3 is TGTGCCAGCAGCCCCGCGGGTCGGACTGAAGCTTTCTTT. As protein: CASSPAGRTEAFF.